The rows below give T cell receptor beta chains drawn from one sample of a study of blood T cell repertoires in COVID-19. Profiled with immunoSEQ multiplex PCR; TCRdb holds only in-frame clones, not every one. This table has 110,000 to 150,000 clones, 81% appearing once. The specimen sequenced was peripheral blood. Receptors were obtained from a human donor in a cohort sampled during active COVID-19. Each CDR3 is given with its conserved first and last residue. The order of the fields is CDR3 protein, CDR3 DNA, clone size, V gene, J gene, D gene. A D gene is named only where the DNA matches it firmly. The size field is filled for only some rows; it gives once, few, many or a size class.

CDR3: CASSYGTGKNEKLFF; DNA: TGTGCCAGCAGTTACGGGACAGGAAAAAATGAAAAACTGTTTTTT; size: -; V: TRBV6-5; J: TRBJ1-4; D: TRBD1
CDR3: CASSLSTGTKNIQYF; DNA: TGCGCCAGCAGCTTGAGCACAGGAACCAAAAACATTCAGTACTTC; size: -; V: TRBV5-1; J: TRBJ2-4; D: -
CDR3: CASSLVAGAYEQYF; DNA: TGTGCCAGCAGCTTAGTTGCGGGGGCTTACGAGCAGTACTTC; size: -; V: TRBV11-2; J: TRBJ2-7; D: -
CDR3: CASRPISLTGTGGDEQYF; DNA: TGTGCCAGCAGACCGATATCCTTAACCGGGACAGGGGGCGACGAGCAGTACTTC; size: -; V: TRBV28; J: TRBJ2-7; D: TRBD1
CDR3: CATSDRERRAADTQYF; DNA: TGTGCCACCAGTGACCGGGAGCGGAGAGCGGCAGATACGCAGTATTTT; size: -; V: TRBV24-1; J: TRBJ2-3; D: -
CDR3: CASRLILAGEGETQYF; DNA: TGCGCCAGCAGACTAATTCTAGCGGGAGAGGGGGAGACCCAGTACTTC; size: -; V: TRBV5-1; J: TRBJ2-5; D: TRBD2
CDR3: CASSLGPSEWSYEQYF; DNA: TGCGCCAGCAGCTTGGGTCCTAGCGAATGGAGCTACGAGCAGTACTTC; size: once; V: TRBV5-1; J: TRBJ2-7; D: -
CDR3: CASSYGHSYEQYF; DNA: TGTGCCAGCAGTTACGGACACTCCTACGAGCAGTACTTC; size: once; V: TRBV6-5; J: TRBJ2-7; D: -
CDR3: CASSTSGRLYEQYF; DNA: TGTGCCAGCAGCACTAGCGGGAGACTCTACGAGCAGTACTTC; size: -; V: TRBV2; J: TRBJ2-7; D: TRBD2
CDR3: CASSIGWPSGVGDNEQFF; DNA: TGTGCCAGTAGTATAGGTTGGCCTAGCGGGGTGGGGGACAATGAGCAGTTCTTC; size: -; V: TRBV19; J: TRBJ2-1; D: TRBD2
CDR3: CASSVAGDPSYEQYF; DNA: TGTGCCAGCAGCGTAGCAGGGGACCCATCCTACGAGCAGTACTTC; size: -; V: TRBV9; J: TRBJ2-7; D: -
CDR3: CATSRDSGGVGTEAFF; DNA: TGTGCCACCAGCAGAGATTCGGGAGGAGTGGGGACTGAAGCTTTCTTT; size: few; V: TRBV15; J: TRBJ1-1; D: -
CDR3: CASGTNKGGDRDNEQFF; DNA: TGTGCTAGTGGTACGAACAAGGGTGGGGACAGGGACAATGAGCAGTTCTTC; size: -; V: TRBV12-5; J: TRBJ2-1; D: TRBD1
CDR3: CASSSGTSGPTYEQYF; DNA: TGCGCCAGCAGCTCCGGGACTAGCGGGCCTACCTACGAGCAGTACTTC; size: -; V: TRBV5-1; J: TRBJ2-7; D: TRBD2
CDR3: CATSGGRGRGETQYF; DNA: TGTGCCACCAGTGGAGGCAGGGGGCGCGGGGAGACCCAGTACTTC; size: -; V: TRBV24-1; J: TRBJ2-5; D: TRBD1
CDR3: CASSPLSGSGSSGANVLTF; DNA: TGTGCCAGCTCACCACTTTCCGGTTCAGGTAGCTCTGGGGCCAACGTCCTGACTTTC; size: -; V: TRBV18; J: TRBJ2-6; D: -
CDR3: CASKTSGRAEQYF; DNA: TGTGCCAGCAAGACTAGCGGGAGGGCCGAGCAGTACTTC; size: -; V: TRBV28; J: TRBJ2-7; D: TRBD2
CDR3: CASSPRGTLGDGLFF; DNA: TGTGCCAGCAGCCCCAGGGGAACCCTAGGGGATGGTCTGTTTTTT; size: -; V: TRBV28; J: TRBJ1-4; D: -
CDR3: CASSLGDRDSNYGYTF; DNA: TGTGCCAGCAGCCTAGGGGACAGGGATTCTAACTATGGCTACACCTTC; size: -; V: TRBV3-1/TRBV3-2; J: TRBJ1-2; D: TRBD1
CDR3: CATGHWNSGANVLTF; DNA: TGTGCCACGGGACATTGGAACTCTGGGGCCAACGTCCTGACTTTC; size: once; V: TRBV3-1/TRBV3-2; J: TRBJ2-6; D: -
CDR3: CASSKTGESSHEQFF; DNA: TGTGCCAGCAGTAAAACAGGGGAAAGTAGCCATGAGCAGTTCTTC; size: -; V: TRBV6-5; J: TRBJ2-1; D: TRBD1
CDR3: CASSQVRNTEAFF; DNA: TGTGCCAGCAGCCAAGTTAGGAACACTGAAGCTTTCTTT; size: few; V: TRBV3-1/TRBV3-2; J: TRBJ1-1; D: -
CDR3: CASSYDRIYGYTF; DNA: TGTGCCAGCAGTTACGACAGAATCTATGGCTACACCTTC; size: -; V: TRBV6-5; J: TRBJ1-2; D: -
CDR3: CASSPQTGAGNEKLFF; DNA: TGTGCCAGCTCACCCCAGACAGGGGCTGGTAATGAAAAACTGTTTTTT; size: -; V: TRBV18; J: TRBJ1-4; D: TRBD1
CDR3: CASSRPGQSNQPQHF; DNA: TGTGCCAGCAGCCGCCCAGGACAAAGCAATCAGCCCCAGCATTTT; size: -; V: TRBV14; J: TRBJ1-5; D: -
CDR3: CASTLTGTDTQYF; DNA: TGTGCCAGCACCTTGACAGGAACAGATACGCAGTATTTT; size: -; V: TRBV12-3/TRBV12-4; J: TRBJ2-3; D: -
CDR3: CASSHVPGQGLTEQYF; DNA: TGCGCCAGCAGCCATGTCCCGGGACAGGGCCTAACCGAGCAGTACTTC; size: -; V: TRBV4-1; J: TRBJ2-7; D: TRBD1
CDR3: CASRKGGSYNEQFF; DNA: TGTGCCAGTAGGAAAGGGGGCTCCTACAATGAGCAGTTCTTC; size: -; V: TRBV19; J: TRBJ2-1; D: -